A selection of T cell receptor beta chains follows, all from one sample in a study of T cell changes during pregnancy in multiple sclerosis. Generated by immunoSEQ multiplex PCR, the TCRdb table keeps only in-frame clones and is missing some. Of approximately 50,000 clones listed, 92% are singletons. The material sequenced was CD4+ T cells from peripheral blood mononuclear cells, taken in the third trimester of pregnancy. The receptors were sampled from a female donor with multiple sclerosis, enrolled in a pregnancy study. Both conserved end residues are part of each CDR3. The D gene is left open where the match is weak. Not all rows give a size; the values are once, few, many and, for expanded clones, a class.

DNA,CDR3,D,V,J,size
TGTGCCAGCAGTGACCCGGGACTGTCAGATGAGCAGTTCTTC,CASSDPGLSDEQFF,.,TRBV6-4,TRBJ2-1,.
TGCGCCAGCAGCTCGCAGACAGGGTCTCAGGGTGGCTACACCTTC,CASSSQTGSQGGYTF,TRBD1,TRBV5-1,TRBJ1-2,.
TGTGCCAGCAGCCGAGGCGAAGGGACTAGCGAAAAAGAGACCCAGTACTTC,CASSRGEGTSEKETQYF,TRBD2,TRBV7-9,TRBJ2-5,.
TGCAGCGTTGATGCGGGAGGATCCTACGAGCAGTACTTC,CSVDAGGSYEQYF,TRBD2,TRBV29-1,TRBJ2-7,.
TGTGCCAGCAGATCGGGGGTCCACCAGCCCCAGCATTTT,CASRSGVHQPQHF,.,TRBV27,TRBJ1-5,.
TGTGCCAGCAGCTTAGGCCGACAGCCTCTGCGAACCGGGGAGCTGTTTTTT,CASSLGRQPLRTGELFF,.,TRBV7-9,TRBJ2-2,.
TGTGCCAGCAGCTTACAGCGGGTCGGCTTCTTC,CASSLQRVGFF,.,TRBV7-2,TRBJ2-1,once
TGTGCCTCTGGGACAGCTGGAAACACCATATATTTT,CASGTAGNTIYF,TRBD1,TRBV19,TRBJ1-3,once
TGTGCCAGCAGCCCTCAGGCCGCGTACCAAGAGACCCAGTACTTC,CASSPQAAYQETQYF,.,TRBV4-2,TRBJ2-5,.
TGTGCCAGCAGCTTGGTCAACCGTAGACGGGGTAGCTCCTACGAGCAGTACTTC,CASSLVNRRRGSSYEQYF,.,TRBV11-2,TRBJ2-7,.
TGTGCCAGCAGCTCGGGGCGCCTAGCGGGAGGGAACTACAATGAGCAGTTCTTC,CASSSGRLAGGNYNEQFF,TRBD2,TRBV5-4,TRBJ2-1,.
TGTGCCAGCAGTGAGCAACCCGGGAACACCGGGGAGCTGTTTTTT,CASSEQPGNTGELFF,.,TRBV6-1,TRBJ2-2,.
TGTGCCAGCAGTTACTCTGGTAAACCTTGGCACGAGCAGTACTTC,CASSYSGKPWHEQYF,.,TRBV6-5,TRBJ2-7,.
TGTGCCAGTAGCACCGGTGGGGGGTACACTGAAGCTTTCTTT,CASSTGGGYTEAFF,.,TRBV19,TRBJ1-1,.
TGCGCCAGCAGCTTGTGGCAGGGTTACTCTGGGGCCAACGTCCTGACTTTC,CASSLWQGYSGANVLTF,.,TRBV5-1,TRBJ2-6,once
TGTGCCAGCATCCCTGGAGGGGTGTACGACCCTAACTATGGCTACACCTTC,CASIPGGVYDPNYGYTF,.,TRBV28,TRBJ1-2,.
TGCAGCGGGGGTGGCTACACCTTC,CSGGGYTF,.,TRBV7-9,TRBJ1-2,.
TGTGCCAGCAGCCGAATACCCCCCCAGCGAGACTATGGCTACACCTTC,CASSRIPPQRDYGYTF,.,TRBV28,TRBJ1-2,.
TGTGCCAGCAGTGAAGCGGTATCCCAGGGGGCGGGCGGCTACACCTTC,CASSEAVSQGAGGYTF,TRBD1,TRBV6-1,TRBJ1-2,.
TGTGCCTGGAAGGTGAGGGAGACCCAGTACTTC,CAWKVRETQYF,.,TRBV30,TRBJ2-5,.
TGTGCCAGCAGTTCAGCAGGCCCCCAGGCGGAGACCCAGTACTTC,CASSSAGPQAETQYF,.,TRBV27,TRBJ2-5,.
TGTGCCAGTAGTATAGGACTGATAAACACAGATACGCAGTATTTT,CASSIGLINTDTQYF,.,TRBV19,TRBJ2-3,once
TGTGCCAGCAGTGAACGTCCCGGGACAGGGTCCAATCAGCCCCAGCATTTT,CASSERPGTGSNQPQHF,TRBD1,TRBV6-1,TRBJ1-5,.
TGTGCCAGCAGTGACGCAGGGGGCAACACTGAAGCTTTCTTT,CASSDAGGNTEAFF,TRBD1,TRBV2,TRBJ1-1,once
TGTGCCAGCCCCCCTCTTGTCGGCCGGGACTACAATGAGCAGTTCTTC,CASPPLVGRDYNEQFF,.,TRBV28,TRBJ2-1,.
TGTGCCAGCAGTGAAGAAGGCGGGGTAGCGGGAGCCTGGTTGGGGTACCAAGAGACCCAGTACTTC,CASSEEGGVAGAWLGYQETQYF,TRBD2,TRBV2,TRBJ2-5,.
TGTGCCAGCAGCTTTAGCCCCCGGAGCTCCTACAATGAGCAGTTCTTC,CASSFSPRSSYNEQFF,.,TRBV7-9,TRBJ2-1,.
TGTGCCAGCAGCTTAGGTTCCCTAGCGCGTCAAGAGACCCAGTACTTC,CASSLGSLARQETQYF,.,TRBV7-2,TRBJ2-5,.
TGTGCCAGCAGTTGGAGCCTTGAGCAGTTCTTC,CASSWSLEQFF,.,TRBV28,TRBJ2-1,.
TGTGCCAGCAGTGAAAAAGCGGAATCTACGAAGCAGTACTTC,CASSEKAESTKQYF,.,TRBV2,TRBJ2-7,.
TGTGCCAGCAGCTTAGGGGACAGTTATTTACAGCCCCAGCATTTT,CASSLGDSYLQPQHF,TRBD1,TRBV7-9,TRBJ1-5,.
TGCAGCGTGGAAGGGACTAGTCCCCACCGCTACTCCTACAATGAGCAGTTCTTC,CSVEGTSPHRYSYNEQFF,TRBD2,TRBV29-1,TRBJ2-1,.
TGTGCCAGCACGTTAGCGGGAGGGCCAAATGAGCAGTTCTTC,CASTLAGGPNEQFF,TRBD2,TRBV6-6,TRBJ2-1,.
TGTGCCAGCAGCGGGGGACTAGCGGGAGGCGCTAGCACAGATACGCAGTATTTT,CASSGGLAGGASTDTQYF,TRBD2,TRBV5-6,TRBJ2-3,.
TGTGCCAGCAGCTTAGAGGAGGGGACAGGGGCGTTC,CASSLEEGTGAF,TRBD1,TRBV7-2,TRBJ2-6,.
TGTGCCAGCAGCAAGGACAGGGGGCCTGACACCGGGGAGCTGTTTTTT,CASSKDRGPDTGELFF,.,TRBV21-1,TRBJ2-2,.
TGCGCCAGCAGTAGGACGGGAGGCTACACCTTC,CASSRTGGYTF,.,TRBV23-1,TRBJ1-2,.
TGTGCCAGCAGCCTCGGACAGGCCCAAGAGACCCAGTACTTC,CASSLGQAQETQYF,TRBD1,TRBV4-2,TRBJ2-5,.
TGTGCCAGCAGTCCTGACAATCAACCCTACAATGAGCAGTTCTTC,CASSPDNQPYNEQFF,.,TRBV28,TRBJ2-1,.
TGCAGCGTTGGGACAGGGGGCAATCAGCCCCAGCATTTT,CSVGTGGNQPQHF,TRBD1,TRBV29-1,TRBJ1-5,.
TGTGCCAGCAGCGTAGGGGTGGGACGGGACAAAGGACATACTGGGGCCAACGTCCTGACTTTC,CASSVGVGRDKGHTGANVLTF,.,TRBV9,TRBJ2-6,.
TGTGCCAGCAGTTTACTCACAGGGATCACTGAAGCTTTCTTT,CASSLLTGITEAFF,.,TRBV28,TRBJ1-1,few
TGTGCCACCAGCAGAGATCTGAAGCTAGGTCAGCCCCAGCATTTT,CATSRDLKLGQPQHF,.,TRBV15,TRBJ1-5,few
TGTGCCAGCAGTTTTATCCCCAGCTATGGCTACACCTTC,CASSFIPSYGYTF,.,TRBV27,TRBJ1-2,.
TGTGCCAGCAGCTTGTTAAGCGACCAAGAGACCCAGTACTTC,CASSLLSDQETQYF,.,TRBV5-6,TRBJ2-5,.
TGTGCCAGCAGTGATCGACAGGGCCACACTGAAGCTTTCTTT,CASSDRQGHTEAFF,TRBD1,TRBV6-1,TRBJ1-1,.
TGTGCCAGCAGTTTATCCGGCGGGGCGGCCCTTAGGTTTAGGAACAATGAGCAGTTCTTC,CASSLSGGAALRFRNNEQFF,.,TRBV27,TRBJ2-1,.
TGTGCCAGCAGACTCAGTAGGACTAGCGGGTACAATGAGCAGTTCTTC,CASRLSRTSGYNEQFF,TRBD2,TRBV7-9,TRBJ2-1,once
TGTGCCAGCAGCTCTGCAGGCGGGTACACCGGGGAGCTGTTTTTT,CASSSAGGYTGELFF,.,TRBV11-3,TRBJ2-2,.
TGCGCCAGCAGCCCAATGGGACTGCCTGGAAACACCATATATTTT,CASSPMGLPGNTIYF,.,TRBV4-1,TRBJ1-3,.
TGTGCCAGCAGCGCTGCCGGGACTTCGCACGGTACGCAGTATTTT,CASSAAGTSHGTQYF,.,TRBV7-6,TRBJ2-3,.
TGCGCCAGCAGCCAAGAGTGGACAATCCGAACCTACGAGCAGTACTTC,CASSQEWTIRTYEQYF,.,TRBV4-3,TRBJ2-7,.
TGTGCCAGCAGTTACTCCTACAGGGGTAACTATGGCTACACCTTC,CASSYSYRGNYGYTF,TRBD1,TRBV6-5,TRBJ1-2,.
TGTGCCAGCTCACCAAGAATACAGGGAATGAACACTGAAGCTTTCTTT,CASSPRIQGMNTEAFF,.,TRBV18,TRBJ1-1,.